The following is a TCR beta chain sequence with its context. Its antigen is currently unknown. After removal of 1 base from V and 5 bases from J, the junction contained 8 bases not matched to a gene. The germline CDR1 and CDR2 sequences are SGHAT and FQNNGV. This CDR3 region has 17 residues. After constant-region reverse-primer amplification, full-length variable regions underwent semi-nested PCR with Nested Universal Primer A. From the 5' RACE reads, TCRdb called clonotypes with MiXCR, one entry per CDR3 protein. The sample shows roughly 64,000 distinct CDR3 sequences, approximately 22% of them seen only once. Study conclusions and caveats: Tumor memory CD4+ T cell TCR gene usage clustered with blood and lymph node memory CD4+ cells and lymph node naive CD4+ cells. Tumor-infiltrating Treg TCR alpha and beta sequences overlapped most with tumor naive CD4+ T cells, then blood naive.

The memory fraction was CD4+CD45RO+CD25- cells. The chain couples TRBV11-2 to TRBJ2-5, with 12 bases aligning to TRBD1. Input material: memory CD4+ T cells sorted from a lymph node. Subset reported: memory CD4+ T cells, CD4+CD45RO+CD25-. The TCR was taken from a female donor with breast cancer. This chain's CDR3 is CASSLGAGQGAMETQYF. The CDR3 DNA follows: TGTGCCAGCAGCTTAGGTGCGGGACAGGGGGCGATGGAGACCCAGTACTTC.